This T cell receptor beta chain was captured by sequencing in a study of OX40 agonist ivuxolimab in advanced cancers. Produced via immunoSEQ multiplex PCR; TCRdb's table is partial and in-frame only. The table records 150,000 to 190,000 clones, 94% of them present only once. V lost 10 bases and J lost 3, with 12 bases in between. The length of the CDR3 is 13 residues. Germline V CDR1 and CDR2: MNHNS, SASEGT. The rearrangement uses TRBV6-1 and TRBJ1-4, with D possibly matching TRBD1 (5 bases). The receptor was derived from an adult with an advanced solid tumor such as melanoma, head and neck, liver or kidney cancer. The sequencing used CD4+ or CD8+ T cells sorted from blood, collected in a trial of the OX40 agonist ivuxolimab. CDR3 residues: CATQGLANEKLFF. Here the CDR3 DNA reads TGTGCCACCCAGGGTTTGGCTAATGAAAAACTGTTTTTT.